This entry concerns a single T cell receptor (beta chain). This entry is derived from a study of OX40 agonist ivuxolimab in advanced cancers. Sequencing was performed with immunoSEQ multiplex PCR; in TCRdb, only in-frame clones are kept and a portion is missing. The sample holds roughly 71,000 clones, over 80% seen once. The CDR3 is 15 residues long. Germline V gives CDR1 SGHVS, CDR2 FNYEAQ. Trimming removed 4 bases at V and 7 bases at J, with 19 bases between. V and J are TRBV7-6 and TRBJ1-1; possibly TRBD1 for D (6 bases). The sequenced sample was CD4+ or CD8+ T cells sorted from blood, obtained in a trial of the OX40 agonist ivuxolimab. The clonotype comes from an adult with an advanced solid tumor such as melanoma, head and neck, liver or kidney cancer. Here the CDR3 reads CASSSYQQGLGEAFF. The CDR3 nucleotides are TGTGCCAGCAGCTCTTACCAACAGGGCCTCGGTGAAGCTTTCTTT.